The 21 T cell receptor beta chains given below trace back to one sample, sequenced in a study of graft-versus-host responses after intestinal transplantation. The method was immunoSEQ multiplex PCR; TCRdb's version includes in-frame clones alone and lacks a portion of them. The data show about 97,000 clones, around nine tenths seen once. Sequences were derived from PBMCs, sampled around 450 days after intestinal transplant. The source is a human patient who received an intestinal transplant, so some T cells may come from the graft donor.

The V gene is TRBV21-1, the J gene TRBJ1-4; the tabulated D call, TRBD1, remains unverified against the DNA. TRBV21-1 is designated a pseudogene. The CDR3 runs 15 residues. The CDR3 DNA follows: TGTGCCAGCAGCAAAGGCGAGGACAGGGTTGAAAAACTGTTTTTT. It specifies CASSKGEDRVEKLFF.

The V and J genes are TRBV7-8 and TRBJ2-7; D not certain. This CDR3 region has 12 residues. From germline, CDR1 is SGHVS and CDR2 FQNEAQ. Trimming removed 2 bases at V and 7 bases at J, with 9 bases between. DNA for the CDR3: TGTGCCAGCAGCTTAAGGGATGTTGAGCAGTACTTC. The encoded protein is CASSLRDVEQYF.

The rearrangement links TRBV18 to TRBJ2-5; D is unclear. Trimming left V 3 bases short and J 1 base short, with 3 bases between. The CDR3 is made up of 12 amino acids. The germline gives CDR1 KGHSH, CDR2 LQKENI. CDR3 sequence reads: CASSPPQETQYF. CDR3 coding DNA: TGTGCCAGCTCACCCCCCCAAGAGACCCAGTACTTC.

The chain combines TRBV5-3 with TRBJ1-5, with TRBD1 identical over 7 bases. Being an ORF, TRBV5-3 has a function that is uncertain. The CDR3 sequence is 15 residues long. V dropped 9 bases and J dropped 0; count of bases not matched to a gene: 9. Written as DNA, the CDR3 is TGTGCCACCCAAGGACAGGACTATAGCAATCAGCCCCAGCATTTT. Protein sequence: CATQGQDYSNQPQHF.

The chain links TRBV10-2 to TRBJ2-7; D is unresolved. The CDR3 is 9 amino acids. Trimming left V 8 bases short and J 4 bases short, with 3 bases between. Germline loops: CDR1 WSHSY, CDR2 SAAADI. The DNA for the CDR3 is TGCGCCAGCGGGTACGAGCAGTACTTC. It yields the protein CASGYEQYF.

The rearrangement uses TRBV7-9 and TRBJ2-5; D unclear. The DNA end is more similar to TRBJ2-7, so the J call may be wrong. This CDR3 contains 13 residues. Germline CDR1 SEHNR, CDR2 FQNEAQ (reference sequence). In DNA form, the CDR3 reads TGTGCCAGCAGCTTAGGGGCCCCCTACGAGCAGTACTTC. Translation gives CASSLGAPYEQYF.

The rearrangement joins TRBV6-4 to TRBJ1-2; D uncertain. V lost 8 bases, J lost 0 bases, and 16 bases lay in between. CDR3 length: 15 amino acids. Germline V gives CDR1 MRHNA, CDR2 SNTAGT. The CDR3 is CASGARPGTNYGYTF. Written as DNA, the CDR3 is TGTGCCAGCGGTGCTCGACCGGGAACTAACTATGGCTACACCTTC.

Here the CDR3 reads CASRIRLGDSPYNEQFF. The DNA for the CDR3 is TGTGCCAGTAGAATTCGTCTGGGGGACAGTCCCTACAATGAGCAGTTCTTC. V usage is TRBV19 and J usage is TRBJ2-1, with 7 nucleotides matching TRBD1. This CDR3 spans 17 amino acids. V shed 6 bases and J 2 bases; nucleotides not matched to a gene: 13. The germline V gene has CDR1 LNHDA and CDR2 SQIVND (reference sequence).

The chain combines TRBV11-3 with TRBJ2-2; D unresolved. There are 18 residues in the CDR3. V lost 1 base to trimming and J lost 3 bases, with 18 bases between them. Looked up from germline, CDR1 is SGHNT and CDR2 is YENEEA. CDR3 nucleotides: TGTGCCAGCAGCTTAGTCGGCCCATTGGATGGGGACACCGGGGAGCTGTTTTTT. This encodes CASSLVGPLDGDTGELFF.

This clone occurred a few times. The chain joins TRBV4-1 to TRBJ1-3, with a tentative D call TRBD1 (5 bases). The CDR3 length is 15 residues. Trimming cost V 0 bases and J 2 bases, with 8 bases left between them. The germline V gene has CDR1 MGHRA and CDR2 YSYEKL. CDR3 bases: TGCGCCAGCAGCCAAGATTGGGGGGCTGGAAACACCATATATTTT. Protein product: CASSQDWGAGNTIYF.

The V gene is TRBV7-2, the J gene TRBJ2-7, with D maybe TRBD2 (6 bases). The CDR3 runs to 13 residues. V gave up 4 bases and J gave up 3 bases, with 10 bases separating them. CDR1 SGHTA and CDR2 FQGNSA come from the germline V gene. CDR3 in amino acids: CASSSRDGYEQYF. CDR3 nucleotides: TGTGCCAGCAGCTCGCGGGACGGCTACGAGCAGTACTTC.

The gene calls are TRBV4-1 and TRBJ2-5; D gene unclear. CDR3 length: 11 amino acids. Germline values: CDR1 MGHRA, CDR2 YSYEKL. V dropped 1 base and J dropped 10 bases, with 7 bases sitting between them. CDR3 region: CASSQGKDQYF. The CDR3, as DNA: TGCGCCAGCAGCCAAGGCAAGGACCAGTACTTC.

This clone appeared a few times. This chain uses TRBV10-3 with TRBJ1-2; D is ambiguous. Per the germline V gene, CDR1 is ENHRY and CDR2 is SYGVKD. The germline V and J ends were trimmed by 0 bases and 4 bases, with 9 bases remaining between them. The CDR3 is 14 residues long. CDR3 region: CAISESPSIYGYTF. The DNA of the CDR3 is TGTGCCATCAGTGAGTCCCCGAGCATCTATGGCTACACCTTC.

The gene calls are TRBV29-1 and TRBJ1-2; 8 nucleotides agree with TRBD1. The CDR3 is 13 amino acids. Trimming took 6 bases from V and 4 from J; bases not matched to a gene: 7. Germline V gives CDR1 SQVTM, CDR2 ANQGSEA. DNA for the CDR3: TGCAGCGTCCCGGACAGGGTTGGCTATGGCTACACCTTC. Translating it yields CSVPDRVGYGYTF.

The chain carries TRBV5-1 and TRBJ1-1, with 10 bases identical to TRBD1. Germline V CDR1 and CDR2: SGHRS, YFSETQ. The CDR3 has 15 residues. J gave up 4 bases and V 4 bases, and 7 bases lay outside the gene matches. The CDR3 sequence is CASSPQTGGGTEAFF. The CDR3 DNA sequence: TGCGCCAGCAGCCCCCAGACAGGGGGCGGCACTGAAGCTTTCTTT.

The chain has TRBV10-3 and TRBJ1-1, with TRBD1 as a possible D gene (6 bases). Trimming took off 2 bases at V and 3 bases at J, with 16 bases between the two ends. The CDR3 runs 16 residues. Germline V CDR1 and CDR2: ENHRY, SYGVKD. The CDR3 sequence: CAISELGGRWDTEAFF. As DNA, the CDR3 is TGTGCCATCAGTGAGCTGGGGGGGCGTTGGGACACTGAAGCTTTCTTT.

The table lists this clone with a count of one. The chain combines TRBV9 with TRBJ2-7; D call uncertain. Germline V gene sequence: CDR1 SGDLS, CDR2 YYNGEE. The germline V and J ends were trimmed by 5 bases and 5 bases, with 14 bases remaining between them. The CDR3 extends over 13 amino acids. This CDR3 is CASSFGVADEQYF. The CDR3 bases are TGTGCCAGCAGTTTTGGGGTGGCAGACGAGCAGTACTTC.

This clone was counted a single time. This sequence joins TRBV10-3 and TRBJ1-6; D is unclear. The ends were cut back, 10 bases at V and 5 bases at J, with 15 bases in the middle. Germline CDR1 reads ENHRY; CDR2 reads SYGVKD. The CDR3 covers 14 residues. The CDR3: CATQSERDNSPLHF. CDR3 in DNA: TGTGCCACCCAAAGTGAGAGAGATAATTCACCCCTCCACTTT.

The genes are TRBV20-1 and TRBJ1-2; unclear D gene. Trimming cost V 1 base and J 5 bases, with 5 bases left between them. This CDR3 spans 11 amino acids. Germline assignment: CDR1 DFQATT and CDR2 SNEGSKA (reference sequence). The CDR3 DNA reads as TGCAGTGCTAGAGGACGGTATGGCTACACCTTC. The encoded protein is CSARGRYGYTF.

The CDR3: CSVFNGLRSYNEQFF. The CDR3 bases are TGCAGCGTTTTTAACGGGCTGAGATCCTACAATGAGCAGTTCTTC. This chain links TRBV29-1 with TRBJ2-1; D unclear. The CDR3 spans 15 residues. Germline CDR1 SQVTM, CDR2 ANQGSEA. V lost 5 bases, J lost 1 base, and 15 bases lay in between.

The rearrangement joins TRBV6-5 to TRBJ2-3; D is uncertain. V lost 10 bases to trimming and J lost 0 bases, with 11 bases between them. The CDR3 length is 13 residues. The V gene's germline CDR1 is MNHEY and CDR2 SVGAGI. CDR3 amino acids: CATRGPSTDTQYF. Here the CDR3 DNA reads TGTGCCACCCGAGGTCCAAGCACAGATACGCAGTATTTT.